A single sample gave rise to the 31 T cell receptor beta chains below, sequenced in a study of response to subunit inactivated influenza vaccine. TCRdb re-analysed the RT-PCR reads in MiXCR, keeping a single row per CDR3 protein. Of around 790,000 distinct CDR3 sequences listed, less than 25% were seen once; the top ten hold 10% to 13%. This sample comprised PBMCs from blood, obtained around 5 days after vaccination. The receptor set was obtained from a man aged 45 to 65 who received an inactivated influenza vaccine.

The chain joins TRBV4-2 to TRBJ1-6; 7 bases agree with TRBD1. Trimming removed 1 base from V and 3 bases from J; junction bases left unmatched: 6. The germline V gene encodes CDR1 LGHNA and CDR2 YNFKEQ. The CDR3 has 17 residues. The chain's CDR3 is CASSQALGGIYNSPLHF. CDR3 DNA: TGTGCCAGCAGCCAAGCGTTAGGGGGCATCTATAATTCACCCCTCCACTTT.

There are a few counts of this clonotype. This chain uses TRBV7-9 with TRBJ1-1, with D hard to call. This CDR3 has 11 residues. V gave up 5 bases and J gave up 7 bases, with 8 bases separating them. CDR1 is SEHNR and CDR2 is FQNEAQ in the germline V gene (reference sequence). The CDR3 reads CASSPQYEAFF. CDR3 DNA: TGTGCCAGCAGCCCCCAGTATGAAGCTTTCTTT.

This clonotype has ten or more counts. The rearrangement uses TRBV20-1 and TRBJ2-7, with D possibly TRBD1 on 6 matching bases. CDR3 length equals 14 residues. V was pared by 6 bases and J by 0 bases, with 15 bases between. Germline lookup yields CDR1 DFQATT and CDR2 SNEGSKA (reference sequence). The CDR3: CSAKNRESSYEQYF. DNA for the CDR3: TGCAGTGCCAAGAACAGGGAAAGCTCCTACGAGCAGTACTTC.

The V call is TRBV6-1, the J call TRBJ1-2; D not resolved. The CDR3 runs 13 residues. The germline V gene has CDR1 MNHNS and CDR2 SASEGT. V was pared by 3 bases and J by 4 bases, with 9 bases between. CDR3 sequence (DNA): TGTGCCAGCAGTGAGCGACCCAGCTATGGCTACACCTTC. This encodes CASSERPSYGYTF.

This clonotype was seen just once. The chain uses TRBV20-1 and TRBJ2-1, with 14 bases identical to TRBD2. Germline V gene lookup returns CDR1 DFQATT and CDR2 SNEGSKA (reference sequence). V lost 0 bases and J lost 8; bases outside the gene matches: 6. CDR3 size: 16 residues. The CDR3 nucleotides read TGCAGTGCTAGAGACCCGGGACTAGCGGGAGTCTATGAGCAGTTCTTC. Protein: CSARDPGLAGVYEQFF.

This clonotype occurred a few times. The chain combines TRBV25-1 with TRBJ2-1; weak D call: TRBD2 (6 bases). The germline V and J ends were trimmed by 7 bases and 8 bases, with 18 bases remaining between them. Germline-derived CDR1 and CDR2 are MGHDK and SYGVNS. The CDR3 covers 14 residues. The CDR3 loop is CASNRPGLAHEQFF. The DNA for the CDR3 is TGTGCCAGCAATCGACCCGGTCTAGCGCATGAGCAGTTCTTC.

This clonotype was seen a handful of times. The chain employs TRBV5-1 and TRBJ2-5; 7 bases agree with TRBD1. From germline, CDR1 is SGHRS and CDR2 YFSETQ. This CDR3 has 12 residues. With V trimmed by 5 bases and J by 7 bases, 5 bases remained unmatched. DNA of the CDR3: TGCGCCAGCAGAACAGGGGTAGGGACCCAGTACTTC. The encoded protein is CASRTGVGTQYF.

A few counts support this clonotype. This sequence joins TRBV7-2 and TRBJ2-3, with 7 bases that match TRBD1. Germline V gene data show CDR1 as SGHTA and CDR2 as FQGNSA. J lost 1 base, V lost 5 bases, and 9 bases had no gene match. The CDR3 is 16 residues long. CDR3 loop: CASSEGKRGRTDTQYF. CDR3 DNA sequence: TGTGCCAGCAGCGAGGGGAAGAGGGGGCGCACAGATACGCAGTATTTT.

This clonotype was picked up many times. The chain employs TRBV29-1 and TRBJ2-7; 9 positions match TRBD2. The CDR3 loop spans 15 amino acids. Germline CDR1 reads SQVTM; CDR2 reads ANQGSEA. V lost 2 bases and J lost 1; bases outside the gene matches: 6. The CDR3 DNA is TGCAGCGTTGAACTAGCGGGAATCCATTCCTACGAGCAGTACTTC. As protein: CSVELAGIHSYEQYF.

This clonotype was counted between two and nine times. The chain links TRBV6-2 or TRBV6-3 to TRBJ1-5, with D uncertain. CDR3 length equals 14 residues. CDR1 and CDR2 (germline): MNHEY, SVGEGT. V was pared by 0 bases and J by 9 bases, with 12 bases between. This chain's CDR3 is CASSYSTPPGPQHF. CDR3 nucleotide sequence: TGTGCCAGCAGTTACTCGACGCCCCCCGGGCCCCAGCATTTT.

This clonotype was seen a few times. This rearrangement joins TRBV12-3 or TRBV12-4 to TRBJ1-3; no firm D call. With 5 bases removed from V and 2 bases from J, the gap between germline ends came to 13 bases. CDR3 size: 15 residues. The CDR3 DNA reads as TGTGCCAGCAGTCCGGGAGGTGGGCCTGGAAACACCATATATTTT. Translated: CASSPGGGPGNTIYF.

The chain recombines TRBV10-3 with TRBJ2-3; possibly TRBD2 for D (5 bases). CDR3 size: 16 residues. Trimming removed 4 bases at V and 0 bases at J, with 14 bases between. Germline CDR1 ENHRY, CDR2 SYGVKD. The CDR3 DNA reads TGTGCCATCAGTGGGGCGGGCGGAGTAAGCACAGATACGCAGTATTTT. Its protein product is CAISGAGGVSTDTQYF.

This clonotype was seen a handful of times. The chain employs TRBV7-6 and TRBJ2-5; D is unclear. Trimming pared 1 base from V and 1 base from J, leaving 7 bases between. The CDR3 is 14 amino acids. CDR1 and CDR2 (germline): SGHVS, FNYEAQ. CDR3 sequence (DNA): TGTGCCAGCAGCTTAGGGTCAATCCAAGAGACCCAGTACTTC. It is translated as CASSLGSIQETQYF.

The sample holds a few counts of this clonotype. A read error may produce the germline difference seen at one junction end. V and J are TRBV7-3 and TRBJ2-1; the D call may be TRBD1 or TRBD2 (6 bases each). Germline V gene data show CDR1 as SGHTA and CDR2 as FQGTGA. The CDR3 has 13 residues. The CDR3 is CASSLNGGGEQFF. The CDR3, as DNA: TGTGCCAGTAGCTTAAATGGAGGGGGAGAGCAGTTCTTC.

The gene calls are TRBV18 and TRBJ2-3; weak D call: TRBD2 (5 bases). The V and J ends lost 2 bases and 9 bases respectively, with 21 bases between them. The germline V gene encodes CDR1 KGHSH and CDR2 LQKENI. There are 16 residues in the CDR3. CDR3 loop: CASSPVSVKPVETQYF. The CDR3 nucleotides are TGTGCCAGCTCACCAGTTAGCGTGAAACCCGTTGAGACGCAGTATTTT.

This clonotype was detected only a few times. This chain links TRBV6-2 or TRBV6-3 with TRBJ2-1, with D perhaps being TRBD1 or TRBD2 (5 bases each). Trimming pared 2 bases from V and 0 bases from J, leaving 14 bases between. The CDR3 covers 17 residues. Germline loops: CDR1 MNHEY, CDR2 SVGEGT. The CDR3 nucleotides read TGTGCCAGCAGTTACGCCGGGACCACCAGCTCCTACAATGAGCAGTTCTTC. As protein: CASSYAGTTSSYNEQFF.

The V and J genes are TRBV5-1 and TRBJ1-2; 7 bases map to TRBD1. The CDR3 consists of 14 residues. The trim removed 0 bases at V and 6 bases at J, leaving 5 bases unmatched. The germline V gene encodes CDR1 SGHRS and CDR2 YFSETQ. The CDR3 sequence is CASSLAQGVDGYTF. CDR3 DNA sequence: TGCGCCAGCAGCTTGGCGCAGGGGGTGGATGGCTACACCTTC.

V usage is TRBV4-2 and J usage is TRBJ2-3; TRBD2 matches 9 bases. Germline lookup yields CDR1 LGHNA and CDR2 YNFKEQ. With V trimmed by 0 bases and J by 4 bases, 5 bases remained unmatched. The CDR3 length is 16 residues. CDR3 DNA: TGTGCCAGCAGCCAAGACTCTAGCGGGAAGGCAGATACGCAGTATTTT. It specifies CASSQDSSGKADTQYF.

This clonotype was detected ten times or more. The V gene is TRBV6-4, the J gene TRBJ2-2, with D possibly TRBD2 on 6 matching bases. Between the trimmed V and J ends, which lost 8 bases and 0 bases, there was a span of 10 bases. This CDR3 contains 14 residues. From germline, CDR1 is MRHNA and CDR2 SNTAGT. For the CDR3, the DNA is TGTGCCAGCGCAAGACTAGCGAACACCGGGGAGCTGTTTTTT. Translation gives CASARLANTGELFF.

The sample holds a few counts of this clonotype. The gene calls are TRBV28 and TRBJ2-1; D is unresolved. Trimming pared 8 bases from V and 9 bases from J, leaving 8 bases between. Per the germline V gene, CDR1 is MDHEN and CDR2 is SYDVKM. CDR3 length: 10 amino acids. CDR3 nucleotide sequence: TGTGCCAGCGGCCCTGCTGAGCAGTTCTTC. This gives the protein CASGPAEQFF.

The genes are TRBV7-9 and TRBJ2-2; possible D gene TRBD2, 5 bases. With 3 bases removed from V and 5 bases from J, the gap between germline ends came to 13 bases. CDR1 and CDR2 (germline): SEHNR, FQNEAQ (reference sequence). The CDR3 length is 15 residues. CDR3 nucleotide sequence: TGTGCCAGCAGCTTCGGGCGGTCGGGAACCGGGGAGCTGTTTTTT. It translates to CASSFGRSGTGELFF. The entire variable domain, with the rest obtained from reference TRBV7-9 and TRBJ2-2, is as follows: DTGVSQNPRHKITKRGQNVTFRCDPISEHNRLYWYRQTLGQGPEFLTYFQNEAQLEKSRLLSDRFSAERPKGSFSTLEIQRTEQGDSAMYLCASSFGRSGTGELFFGEGSRLTVL.

This clonotype has a handful of counts. The chain combines TRBV20-1 with TRBJ2-3, with 8 positions matching TRBD2. There are 16 residues in the CDR3. The germline V gene has CDR1 DFQATT and CDR2 SNEGSKA (reference sequence). Trimming at V came to 6 bases and at J to 0 bases, leaving 11 bases not matched to a gene. The CDR3 DNA follows: TGCAGTGCAATGGGACTAGTGCTTGCTAGCACAGATACGCAGTATTTT. Protein product: CSAMGLVLASTDTQYF.

The CDR3 bases are TGTGCCAGCAGTTTTGGCGGCTCCTCTCTGTTCCTCTACAATGAGCAGTTCTTC. Its translation is CASSFGGSSLFLYNEQFF. This chain joins TRBV12-3 or TRBV12-4 and TRBJ2-1; no clear D gene. The CDR3 loop spans 18 amino acids. The V and J ends lost 3 bases and 3 bases respectively, with 21 bases between them.

The CDR3 sequence is CAHSLGRLAGQETQYF. The CDR3 DNA reads TGTGCACATAGTCTAGGCCGACTAGCGGGGCAAGAGACCCAGTACTTC. The chain is built from TRBV6-2 or TRBV6-3 and TRBJ2-5; 11 bases fit TRBD2. The CDR3 totals 16 residues. CDR1 and CDR2 from the germline V gene are MNHEY and SVGEGT.

This sequence joins TRBV4-2 and TRBJ1-1; no clear D gene. The germline V gene has CDR1 LGHNA and CDR2 YNFKEQ. Between the trimmed V and J ends, which lost 1 base and 1 base, there was a span of 10 bases. This CDR3 region has 15 residues. The CDR3 DNA is TGTGCCAGCAGCCAAGCCGCCCTACAGAACACTGAAGCTTTCTTT. It encodes CASSQAALQNTEAFF.

This clonotype was seen many times. V is TRBV6-1 and J is TRBJ2-6; D is unclear. In germline, CDR1 is MNHNS, CDR2 SASEGT. This CDR3 is built from 15 residues. Trimming removed 5 bases from V and 1 base from J, with 9 bases in between. DNA of the CDR3: TGTGCCAGCAGTCCTGGGCAGTCTGGGGCCAACGTCCTGACTTTC. It yields the protein CASSPGQSGANVLTF.

This sequence joins TRBV6-5 and TRBJ2-7; 7 bases agree with TRBD2. The CDR3 loop spans 15 amino acids. CDR1 is MNHEY, CDR2 SVGAGI, per germline. V trimming: 1 base; J trimming: 4 bases; junction bases outside the gene matches: 7. CDR3 residues: CASSYFAGELYEQYF. CDR3 DNA: TGTGCCAGCAGTTACTTCGCGGGGGAGCTATACGAGCAGTACTTC.

CDR3 in amino acids: CASSESLAGGGETQYF. In nucleotides, the CDR3 is TGTGCCAGCAGTGAATCCCTAGCGGGAGGCGGAGAGACCCAGTACTTC. This chain connects TRBV6-1 to TRBJ2-5, with 11 bases matching TRBD2. The length of the CDR3 is 16 residues. V trimming: 2 bases; J trimming: 4 bases; junction bases outside the gene matches: 6. Germline assignment: CDR1 MNHNS and CDR2 SASEGT.

The gene calls are TRBV6-5 and TRBJ2-3; 8 positions agree with TRBD2. The CDR3 totals 15 residues. V trimming: 2 bases; J trimming: 0 bases; junction bases outside the gene matches: 1. Per the germline V gene, CDR1 is MNHEY and CDR2 is SVGAGI. The CDR3 sequence: CASSYERESTDTQYF. CDR3 DNA sequence: TGTGCCAGCAGTTACGAGCGGGAGAGCACAGATACGCAGTATTTT.

The J gene is TRBJ2-2, the V gene TRBV7-2; 7 bases fit TRBD1. Unmatched junction bases numbered 5, after V lost 5 bases and J lost 8 bases. This CDR3 has 13 residues. Per germline, CDR1 SGHTA and CDR2 FQGNSA. The CDR3, as DNA: TGTGCCAGCAGCCATGGGACAGCTGGGGAGCTGTTTTTT. Encoded protein: CASSHGTAGELFF.

Many counts were recorded for this clonotype. The chain is built from TRBV12-3 or TRBV12-4 and TRBJ2-7; D might be TRBD2 (7 bases). V was trimmed by 6 bases and J by 0 bases, leaving 15 bases between them. This CDR3 has 15 amino acids. The CDR3 sequence is CASSPKGGSSYEQYF. The CDR3 nucleotides are TGTGCCAGCAGCCCGAAGGGGGGGAGCTCCTACGAGCAGTACTTC.